The 2 T cell receptor beta chains presented below share a single source sample, sequenced in a study of regulatory T cells in long-lasting Graves disease. iRepertoire HTBI primers and Arm-PCR of CDR3 regions built TCR beta libraries. TCRdb redid the calling of the multiplex PCR reads with MiXCR, one entry per CDR3 protein. The sample yields 400,000 to 500,000 distinct CDR3 sequences, approximately 23% seen once. Time point: persistent/refractory GD, antithyroid drugs over 5 years with positive TRAb. Extracted RNA from PBMCs served as the source of the TCR library. The sequenced sample was peripheral blood mononuclear cells (PBMCs), obtained when the disease was refractory, from a patient treated with antithyroid drugs. The source is a female donor with Graves disease.

This clonotype was detected many times. The V and J genes are TRBV6-2 or TRBV6-3 and TRBJ2-7; D is ambiguous. The CDR3 has 12 amino acids. Germline V CDR1 and CDR2: MNHEY, SVGEGT. The germline V and J ends were trimmed by 6 bases and 3 bases, with 9 bases remaining between them. CDR3 DNA: TGTGCCAGCAGCCATCCCCACTACGAGCAGTACTTC. It translates to CASSHPHYEQYF.

This clonotype has ten or more counts. The chain carries TRBV30 and TRBJ2-4; TRBD2 might be the D (5 bases). CDR1 and CDR2 from the germline V gene are GTSNPN and SVGIG (reference sequence). This CDR3 has 12 residues. With 3 bases removed from V and 7 bases from J, the gap between germline ends came to 10 bases. As DNA, the CDR3 is TGTGCCTGGAGCGGGGATGGGAACATTCAGTACTTC. It is translated as CAWSGDGNIQYF.